The clone carrying this TCR beta chain has just a few counts. These data originate in a study of ipilimumab plus nivolumab after autologous stem cell transplantation. The method was immunoSEQ multiplex PCR; TCRdb's version includes in-frame clones alone and lacks a portion of them. The table lists 20,000 to 25,000 clones, nearly 75% of them singletons. CDR3 length: 14 residues. J lost 8 bases, V lost 3 bases, and 4 bases had no gene match. Germline V gene data show CDR1 as SGHTS and CDR2 as YDEGEE. This clonotype was sampled from a male donor with diffuse large B-cell lymphoma. The chain combines TRBV5-8 with TRBJ2-1, with 11 bases fitting TRBD2. The sample here was PBMCs, taken in a trial of ipilimumab plus nivolumab as post-transplant consolidation. The CDR3 nucleotides read TGTGCCAGCAGCTATAGCGGGGGGGTAGATGAGCAGTTCTTC. Translated: CASSYSGGVDEQFF.